A single sample gave rise to the 4 T cell receptor beta chains below, sequenced in a study of identical twins. TCRdb fed the 5' RACE reads into MiXCR, producing one record per CDR3 protein. The sample carries fewer than 800,000 distinct CDR3 sequences, 7.1% recorded once. A further study also used this sample, focusing on yellow fever vaccine responses in identical twins.

The material sequenced was PBMCs. The origin of the receptors is a woman under 30 in good health.

The gene calls are TRBV20-1 and TRBJ2-3; 10 nucleotides match TRBD1. The CDR3 loop spans 15 amino acids. Per germline, CDR1 DFQATT and CDR2 SNEGSKA (reference sequence). The junction had 12 bases not matched to a gene; V was cut back by 6 bases and J by 6 bases. CDR3: CSAQGQGFFSDTQYF. For the CDR3, the DNA is TGCAGTGCCCAGGGACAGGGGTTTTTCTCGGATACGCAGTATTTT.

The J gene is TRBJ1-6, the V gene TRBV29-1, with a weak D call TRBD1 (5 bases). V lost 4 bases to trimming and J lost 7 bases, with 26 bases between them. The CDR3 runs to 18 residues. The germline CDR1 and CDR2 sequences are SQVTM and ANQGSEA. This CDR3 is CSVGRTSGRAGGNSPLHF. CDR3 bases: TGCAGCGTTGGACGCACCTCGGGGCGGGCAGGCGGAAATTCACCCCTCCACTTT.

This chain uses TRBV29-1 with TRBJ2-7, with D uncertain. V lost 3 bases to trimming and J lost 3 bases, with 6 bases between them. The CDR3 sequence is 11 residues long. Per germline, CDR1 SQVTM and CDR2 ANQGSEA. The CDR3 loop is CSVDLGYEQYF. CDR3 nucleotide sequence: TGCAGCGTTGATTTGGGCTACGAGCAGTACTTC.

The chain couples TRBV12-3 or TRBV12-4 to TRBJ2-3, with TRBD1 identical over 7 bases. The CDR3 runs to 15 residues. V shed 0 bases and J 3 bases; nucleotides not matched to a gene: 3. As DNA, the CDR3 is TGTGCCAGCAGTTTAGCCTCGACAGGGACAGATACGCAGTATTTT. As protein: CASSLASTGTDTQYF.